This T cell receptor (beta chain) was sequenced for a study of T-cell reconstitution after alpha-beta-depleted transplantation in children. TCRbeta library preparation incorporated unique molecular identifiers. TCRdb fed the PCR reads into MiXCR, producing one record per CDR3 protein. The table has over 150,000 distinct CDR3 sequences, approximately 7% seen once. This clonotype occurred many times. Sequences were derived from PBMCs, sampled before TCRalphabeta/CD19-depleted stem cell transplant. The receptor comes from a boy aged 2 to 10 with acute lymphoblastic leukemia, due to receive a stem cell transplant.

The CDR3 protein is CASSSLAGHNTGELFF. DNA for the CDR3: TGTGCCAGCAGCTCTCTAGCGGGGCATAACACCGGGGAGCTGTTTTTT. This chain joins TRBV7-2 and TRBJ2-2, with 9 bases fitting TRBD2. V trimming: 4 bases; J trimming: 2 bases; junction bases outside the gene matches: 5. CDR3 size: 16 residues. Per the germline V gene, CDR1 is SGHTA and CDR2 is FQGNSA.